This entry concerns a single T cell receptor beta chain. Its antigen is currently not known. Base qualities are not recorded, but no much larger clone differs from it by a single base. Sequences MNHEY (CDR1) and SVGAGI (CDR2) are obtained from the germline V gene. The CDR3 goes from the cysteine to the phenylalanine over 12 residues. Only the CDR3 region is kept as DNA, spanning 36 bases read in frame from base 1. V is clipped by 4 bases and J by 4 bases, and the sequence between their germline boundaries is 8 bases long. The data stem from a study of shared clonotypes between healthy human individuals (dated by TCRdb to the early 2020s). Study-wide context: The cohort comprised a couple of women and a few men aged 18 to 49 years. Between about 0.94 and 8.9 billion PBMCs per donor were obtained by leukapheresis. Blood TCR repertoires of several healthy adults were deeply sequenced to estimate repertoire size and the extent of clonotype sharing between individuals. To increase sequencing depth and limit assay-specific biases, different laboratories used diverse techniques to prepare libraries and sequence TCR repertoires. Per donor, three plates each were used for CD4 naive and CD4 memory, two for CD8 naive, and one for CD8 memory. Overall results and qualifications from the work: When a handful of donors were compared, the shared fraction of clonotypes was approximately 5% for naive CD4, roughly 3.4% for naive CD8, about 2.4% for memory CD4, and 0.35% to 0.5% for memory CD8. The genetic and exposure-history diversity represented was limited by the small number of donors. Sampling was restricted to blood, and TCR repertoires in tissue are likely to differ from TCR repertoires in blood. Estimated clonotype richness was generally larger for naive than for memory subsets. Incomplete sequencing was indicated by rarefaction of sorted-subset datasets, despite the large sequencing depth. Higher generation probabilities were observed for clonotypes shared by all four sorted-subset donors than for non-shared clonotypes. Pairwise subsampling indicated that sequencing depth was expected to affect the degree of clonotype sharing among donors.

Using the deep immunoSEQ assay, TCR CDR3 regions were amplified from genomic DNA by multiplex PCR. Genomic DNA extracted from each cell subset was distributed evenly over all wells of several immunoSEQ 96-well plates, and each plate served as one replicate. For sorted subsets, roughly 200 ng of genomic DNA, equivalent to around 29,000 T cell genomes, went into each replicate PCR. Purified libraries were measured with a Qubit 3.0 fluorometer, size-checked on a Bioanalyzer 2100, and measured again with the KAPA Library Quantification kit. A separate single-read 150-cycle Illumina NextSeq 550 flow cell was used to sequence each immunoSEQ 96-well plate. The study's own analysis went as follows. Because the immunoSEQ output held only junctional sequences and lacked quality scores, the filtering could not match the filtering applied to full-length reads. Sequences were annotated with PyIR, a Python wrapper for IgBLAST v1.9, using IMGT germline references to assign V/J genes and CDR3. Reads with weak V/J assignments (E-value above 1e-6), missing CDR3, stop codons, out-of-frame junctions, or ambiguous translated residues were removed. A V3J clonotype was defined by an identical inferred V gene, J gene, and CDR3 amino acid sequence. The percentage overlap between two repertoires was calculated by dividing the number of shared unique clonotypes by the size of the smaller repertoire. Three approaches were used to assess repertoire richness: RTK rarefaction, the Chao1 estimator, and Recon v2.1 estimates of unobserved clonotypes. Generation probabilities were computed with OLGA for all TCRbeta clonotypes obtained by the gDNA method from four donors. TCRdb obtained this table from immuneACCESS and retained in-frame rearrangements with V and J assigned. These tables miss some clones; where compared with another copy, unresolved V genes account for less than half of the shortfall, and the remainder is unexplained. Clone size and the V and J calls come from that table; the DNA yielded D and trimming. The sample has approximately 2.5 million clones on record, approximately 94% of them singletons. Of the sample, about 0.39% falls within the top ten clones.

The donors were healthy, HIV-negative adults with no recently reported acute infections or vaccinations. Only Caucasian adults living in Nashville, Tennessee, USA were represented among the donors. CD4+ T cells were enriched by magnetic negative selection; naive cells were then positively selected on CD45RA, and the negative fraction formed the memory subset. Blood was collected by leukapheresis, and PBMCs were isolated by Ficoll-Histopaque density gradient centrifugation and then cryopreserved in liquid nitrogen vapor phase. Analytical flow cytometry was used to check the purity and quantity of each magnetically sorted T cell population. From each sorted fraction, genomic DNA was isolated and quantified by UV absorbance on a Nanodrop 2000c.

This TCR came from a man aged 18 to 29 in good health. Some clones in this sample may be carry-over from other donors' samples. The V and J genes are TRBV6-5 and TRBJ2-7; the D gene remains uncertain. The sample taken for sequencing was naive CD4+ T cells from PBMCs. Per the publication, the cell subset or site label means: CD45RA+ positively selected. The CDR3 has the sequence CASSSRRYEQYF. Here is the DNA: TGTGCCAGCAGTTCCCGTCGGTACGAGCAGTACTTC.